This TCR beta chain was sequenced during a study of beta chain features in type 1 diabetes (dated by TCRdb to between 2018 and 2020). For the study in its entirety: No differences in mean age, gender distribution, total cell number or subset yield were found between patients and healthy donors. Regulatory and stem cell-like memory subsets were isolated from only 8 patients and 8 healthy donors, whereas naive and central memory subsets came from all 28 donors. A total of about 110 million sorted cells were examined across all samples, and the number of cells per subset was strongly correlated with RNA yield. The study compared the TCRB repertoires of sorted circulating CD4+ T cell subsets in recently diagnosed type 1 diabetes patients with those in matched healthy donors. Broader findings and caveats from the paper: Naive, central memory and regulatory TCRB repertoires appeared to be more alike among patients than among healthy donors. Because small numbers of individuals were included in the HLA sub-analyses, any influence of HLA type on TCRB rearrangement was left unresolved. Fewer insertions and more nucleotide deletions at VDJ recombination sites were observed in patients with type 1 diabetes, implying thymic rearrangement abnormalities. Because cDNA was sequenced instead of genomic DNA, activated cells with high expression could be over-represented, although the groups did not differ in activation or CD3 levels. PCR might favor shorter templates, but patient and control samples were amplified and corrected together, so any skew would affect both groups equally. A moderate but significant shortening of TCRB CDR3 length was observed in type 1 diabetes patients in all four CD4+ subsets.

The CDR3, from cysteine to phenylalanine, totals 14 residues. Here the CDR3 DNA is all that survives: 42 bases in frame from base 1. The CDR1 and CDR2 encoded by the germline V gene are SNHLY and FYNNEI. The germline V and J ends show losses of 2 bases and 7 bases respectively, and no gene match explains 4 bases of the junction. The entire isolated RNA was reverse transcribed using the High Capacity cDNA Reverse Transcription Kit, and thus expressed TCRB transcripts were sequenced. Deep immunoSEQ sequencing was applied to naive, central memory and regulatory T cell samples, giving an average of about 3.4 million total reads per sample. Sorted cells were lysed in RLT buffer and RNA was extracted with DNase-treated RNeasy Micro or Mini kits, depending on cell number. To prevent cross-contamination, every cell subset was processed on its own, while patient and healthy donor samples were processed together. Using the immunoSEQ multiplex PCR, TCRB sequences were amplified from cDNA into 87-bp fragments spanning the CDR3 region. Sequencing of the amplicons was performed on the Illumina HiSeq platform. On the study's bioinformatics: PCR bias was corrected computationally using synthetic template baselines, and reads within Hamming distance 2 were collapsed, with unmergeable singletons discarded. Reads were aligned against IMGT to assign V, D and J genes, CDR3 length and insertions or deletions at six rearrangement sites. Clonotype counts were normalized to sorted cell number within each subset before computing true diversity and Gini coefficients with the tcR R package. Repertoire sharing was quantified using the overlap coefficient calculated on TCRB nucleotide sequences. Out-of-frame TCRB sequences from naive cells were analyzed as a proxy for the pre-selection repertoire. TCRdb took this table from immuneACCESS and kept in-frame rearrangements with V and J called. Such tables lack part of the clones; where checked against another copy, unresolved V genes explain under half of the gap, and the rest is unexplained. V and J calls and clone size are given by that table; D and trimming were obtained from the DNA. For this sample there are around 240,000 clones; around 68% appear just once. The top ten clones comprise around 0.05% of the sample.

Points on this clone: Its antigen has not been determined. Base qualities are not provided; no much larger clone lies one nucleotide away.

Each donor gave one peripheral blood draw, approximately 0.11 L on average, collected into heparinised tubes. A BD FACSAria II was used to sort naive, central memory, regulatory and stem cell-like memory CD4+ T cells with a panel that included CD45RO, CCR7, CD25, CD127, CD95 and CD27. Purity was above 95% for every sorted population. PBMCs were isolated immediately by Lymphoprep density gradient centrifugation and stained directly without culture. So that batch effects would be minimized, each experiment stained and sorted samples in pairs, pairing one healthy donor with one patient. The chain links TRBV2 with TRBJ1-2, with TRBD1 identical over 10 junction bases. The sample taken for sequencing was naive CD4+ T cells from blood. In light of the paper, this sample's cell subset or site label describes: true naive CD4+ T cells. The sequence derives from a man aged 30 to 39 in good health. The base sequence is TGTGCCAGCAGTGAATCTGGGGACAGGGGTGGCTACACCTTC. This is translated as CASSESGDRGGYTF.